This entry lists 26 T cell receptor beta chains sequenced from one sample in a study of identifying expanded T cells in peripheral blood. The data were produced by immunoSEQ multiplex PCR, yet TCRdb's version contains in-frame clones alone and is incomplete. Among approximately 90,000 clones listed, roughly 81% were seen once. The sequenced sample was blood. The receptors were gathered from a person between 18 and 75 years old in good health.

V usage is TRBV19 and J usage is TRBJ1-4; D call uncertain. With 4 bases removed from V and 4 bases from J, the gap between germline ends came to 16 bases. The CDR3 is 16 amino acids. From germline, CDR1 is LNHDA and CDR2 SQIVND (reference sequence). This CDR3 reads CASSSFTRRDNEKLFF. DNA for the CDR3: TGTGCCAGTAGTAGCTTTACCCGACGGGATAATGAAAAACTGTTTTTT.

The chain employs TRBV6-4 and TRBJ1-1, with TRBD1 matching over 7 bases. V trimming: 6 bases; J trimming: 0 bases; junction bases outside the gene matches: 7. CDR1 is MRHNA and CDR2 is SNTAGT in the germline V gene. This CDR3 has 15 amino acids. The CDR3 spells CASSRDSNLNTEAFF. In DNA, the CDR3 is TGTGCCAGCAGCCGGGACAGCAACCTGAACACTGAAGCTTTCTTT.

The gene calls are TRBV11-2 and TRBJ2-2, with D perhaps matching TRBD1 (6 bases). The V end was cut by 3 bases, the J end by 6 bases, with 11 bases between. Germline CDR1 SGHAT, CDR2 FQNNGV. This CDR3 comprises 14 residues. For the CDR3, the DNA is TGTGCCAGCAGCTTTAATACAGGGCCCGGGGAGCTGTTTTTT. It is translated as CASSFNTGPGELFF. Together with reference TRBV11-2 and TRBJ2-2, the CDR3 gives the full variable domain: EAGVAQSPRYKIIEKRQSVAFWCNPISGHATLYWYQQILGQGPKLLIQFQNNGVVDDSQLPKDRFSAERLKGVDSTLKIQPAKLEDSAVYLCASSFNTGPGELFFGEGSRLTVL.

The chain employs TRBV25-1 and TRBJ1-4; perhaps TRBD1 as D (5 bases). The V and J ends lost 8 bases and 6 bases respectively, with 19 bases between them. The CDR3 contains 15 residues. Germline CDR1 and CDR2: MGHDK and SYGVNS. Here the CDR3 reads CASAPPGLTYEKLFF. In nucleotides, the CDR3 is TGTGCCAGCGCGCCTCCAGGGTTGACTTATGAAAAACTGTTTTTT.

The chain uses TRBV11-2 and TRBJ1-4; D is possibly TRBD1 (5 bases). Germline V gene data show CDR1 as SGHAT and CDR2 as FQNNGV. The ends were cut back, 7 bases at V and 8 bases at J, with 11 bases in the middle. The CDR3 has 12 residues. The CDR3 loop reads CASKDAGEKLFF. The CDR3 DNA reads TGTGCCAGCAAGGACGCAGGGGAAAAACTGTTTTTT.

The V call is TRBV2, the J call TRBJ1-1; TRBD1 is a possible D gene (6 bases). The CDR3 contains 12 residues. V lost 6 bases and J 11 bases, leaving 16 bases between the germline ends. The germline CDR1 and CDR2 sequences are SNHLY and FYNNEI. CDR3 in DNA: TGTGCCAGCAGGGACAGCGGCTCGTCCGCTTTCTTT. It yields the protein CASRDSGSSAFF.

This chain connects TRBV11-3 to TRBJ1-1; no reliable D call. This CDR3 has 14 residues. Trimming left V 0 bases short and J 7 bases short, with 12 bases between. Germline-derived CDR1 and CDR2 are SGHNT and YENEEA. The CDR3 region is CASSLEGIPFEAFF. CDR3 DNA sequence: TGTGCCAGCAGCTTAGAGGGGATTCCTTTTGAAGCTTTCTTT.

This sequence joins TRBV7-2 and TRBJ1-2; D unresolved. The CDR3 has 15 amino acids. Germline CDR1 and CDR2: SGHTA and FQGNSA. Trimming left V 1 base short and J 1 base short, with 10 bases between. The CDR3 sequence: CASSLGSGLNYGYTF. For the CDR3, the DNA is TGTGCCAGCAGCTTAGGTTCAGGACTTAACTATGGCTACACCTTC.

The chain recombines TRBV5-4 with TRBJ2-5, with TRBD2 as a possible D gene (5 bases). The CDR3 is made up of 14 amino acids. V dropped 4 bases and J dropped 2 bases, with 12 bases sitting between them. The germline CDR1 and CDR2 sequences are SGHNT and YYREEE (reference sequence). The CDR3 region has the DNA TGTGCCAGCAGCATCGGTCGGGGACAAGAGACCCAGTACTTC. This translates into CASSIGRGQETQYF. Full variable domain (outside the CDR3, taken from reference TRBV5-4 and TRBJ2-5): ETGVTQSPTHLIKTRGQQVTLRCSSQSGHNTVSWYQQALGQGPQFIFQYYREEENGRGNFPPRFSGLQFPNYSSELNVNALELDDSALYLCASSIGRGQETQYFGPGTRLLVL.

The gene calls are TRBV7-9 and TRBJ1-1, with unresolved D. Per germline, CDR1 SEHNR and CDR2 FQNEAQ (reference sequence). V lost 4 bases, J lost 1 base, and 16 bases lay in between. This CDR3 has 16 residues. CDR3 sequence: CASSSGPVPTNTEAFF. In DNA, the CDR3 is TGTGCCAGCAGCTCCGGGCCAGTACCTACGAACACTGAAGCTTTCTTT.

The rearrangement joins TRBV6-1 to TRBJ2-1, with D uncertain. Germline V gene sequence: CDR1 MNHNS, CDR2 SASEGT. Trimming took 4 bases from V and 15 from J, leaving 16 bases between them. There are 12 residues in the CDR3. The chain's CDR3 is CASSAYRATAFF. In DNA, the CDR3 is TGTGCCAGCAGTGCATATAGGGCAACGGCGTTCTTC.

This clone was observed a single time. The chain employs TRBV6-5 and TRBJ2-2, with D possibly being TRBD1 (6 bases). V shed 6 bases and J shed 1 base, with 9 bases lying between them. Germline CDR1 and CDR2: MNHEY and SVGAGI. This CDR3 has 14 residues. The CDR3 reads CASSKGQNTGELFF. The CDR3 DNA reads TGTGCCAGCAGCAAGGGACAGAACACCGGGGAGCTGTTTTTT.

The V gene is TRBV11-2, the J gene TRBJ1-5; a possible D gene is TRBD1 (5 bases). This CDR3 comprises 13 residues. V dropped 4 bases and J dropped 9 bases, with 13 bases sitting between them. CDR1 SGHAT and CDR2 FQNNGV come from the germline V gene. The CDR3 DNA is TGTGCCAGCAGCTCCCAATCCAGGGCGCCCCAGCATTTT. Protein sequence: CASSSQSRAPQHF.

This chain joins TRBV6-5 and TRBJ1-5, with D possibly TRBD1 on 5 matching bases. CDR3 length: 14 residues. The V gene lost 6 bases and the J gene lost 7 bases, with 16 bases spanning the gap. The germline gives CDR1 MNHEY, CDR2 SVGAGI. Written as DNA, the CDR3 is TGTGCCAGCAGACCGGGACCCCGGGAACAGCCCCAGCATTTT. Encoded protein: CASRPGPREQPQHF.

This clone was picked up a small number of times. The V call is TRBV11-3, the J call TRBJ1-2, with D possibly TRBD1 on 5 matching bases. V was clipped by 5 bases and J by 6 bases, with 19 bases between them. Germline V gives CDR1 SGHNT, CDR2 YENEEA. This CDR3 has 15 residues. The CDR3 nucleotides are TGTGCCAGCAGCCCCTCAGGGATGCGGGGAAATGGCTACACCTTC. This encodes CASSPSGMRGNGYTF.

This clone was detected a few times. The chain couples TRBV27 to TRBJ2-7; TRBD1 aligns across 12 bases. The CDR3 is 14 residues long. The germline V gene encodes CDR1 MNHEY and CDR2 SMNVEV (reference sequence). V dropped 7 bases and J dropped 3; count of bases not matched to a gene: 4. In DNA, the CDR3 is TGTGCCAGCACGGGACAGGGGGCCTTCTACGAGCAGTACTTC. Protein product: CASTGQGAFYEQYF.

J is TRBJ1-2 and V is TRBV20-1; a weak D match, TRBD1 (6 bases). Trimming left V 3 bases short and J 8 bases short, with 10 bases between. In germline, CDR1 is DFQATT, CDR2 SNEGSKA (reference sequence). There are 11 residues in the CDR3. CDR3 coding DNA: TGCAGTGCTAGTAGGGGGGACGGCTACACCTTC. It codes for CSASRGDGYTF.

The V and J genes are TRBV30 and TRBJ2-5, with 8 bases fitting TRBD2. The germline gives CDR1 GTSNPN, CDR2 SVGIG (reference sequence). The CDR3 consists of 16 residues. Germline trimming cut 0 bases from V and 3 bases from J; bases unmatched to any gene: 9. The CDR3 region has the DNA TGTGCCTGGAGTGTATATCCCCGGGGGGGTAAAGAGACCCAGTACTTC. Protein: CAWSVYPRGGKETQYF. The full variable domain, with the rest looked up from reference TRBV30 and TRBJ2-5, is SQTIHQWPATLVQPVGSPLSLECTVEGTSNPNLYWYRQAAGRGLQLLFYSVGIGQISSEVPQNLSASRPQDRQFILSSKKLLLSDSGFYLCAWSVYPRGGKETQYFGPGTRLLVL.

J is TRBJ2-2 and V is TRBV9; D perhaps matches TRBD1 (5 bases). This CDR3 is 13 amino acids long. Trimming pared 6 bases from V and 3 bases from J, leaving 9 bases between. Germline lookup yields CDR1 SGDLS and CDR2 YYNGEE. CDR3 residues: CASKGRDTGELFF. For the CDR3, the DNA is TGTGCCAGCAAGGGGCGCGACACCGGGGAGCTGTTTTTT.

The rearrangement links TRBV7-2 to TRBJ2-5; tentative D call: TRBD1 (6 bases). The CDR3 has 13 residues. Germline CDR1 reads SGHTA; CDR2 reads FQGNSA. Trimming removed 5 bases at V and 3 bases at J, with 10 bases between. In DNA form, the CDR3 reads TGTGCCAGCAGCCCCAGGACAGAAGAGACCCAGTACTTC. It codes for CASSPRTEETQYF.

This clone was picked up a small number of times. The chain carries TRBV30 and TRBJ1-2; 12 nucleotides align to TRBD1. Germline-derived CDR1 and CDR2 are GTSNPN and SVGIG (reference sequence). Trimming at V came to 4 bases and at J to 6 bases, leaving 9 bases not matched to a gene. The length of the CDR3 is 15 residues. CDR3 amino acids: CAWIEGTGGINGYTF. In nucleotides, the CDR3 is TGTGCCTGGATCGAGGGGACAGGGGGCATAAATGGCTACACCTTC.

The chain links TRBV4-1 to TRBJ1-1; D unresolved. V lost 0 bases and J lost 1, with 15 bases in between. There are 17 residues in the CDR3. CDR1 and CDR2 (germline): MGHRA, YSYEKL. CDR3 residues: CASSQDSGRETNTEAFF. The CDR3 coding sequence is TGCGCCAGCAGCCAAGACTCGGGCCGTGAGACGAACACTGAAGCTTTCTTT.

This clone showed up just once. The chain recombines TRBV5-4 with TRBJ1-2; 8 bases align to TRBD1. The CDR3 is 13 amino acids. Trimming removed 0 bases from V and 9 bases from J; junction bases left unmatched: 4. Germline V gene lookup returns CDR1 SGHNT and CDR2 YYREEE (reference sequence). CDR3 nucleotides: TGTGCCAGCAGCTTGGGGACAGGGTCTCGCTACACCTTC. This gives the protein CASSLGTGSRYTF.

CDR3 DNA sequence: TGTGCCAGCAGTTTCCCTCCCATCTATGGCTACACCTTC. The encoded protein is CASSFPPIYGYTF. The J gene is TRBJ1-2, the V gene TRBV28; D ambiguous. Germline V gene lookup returns CDR1 MDHEN and CDR2 SYDVKM. V lost 3 bases and J lost 4, with 9 bases in between. The CDR3 sequence is 13 residues long.

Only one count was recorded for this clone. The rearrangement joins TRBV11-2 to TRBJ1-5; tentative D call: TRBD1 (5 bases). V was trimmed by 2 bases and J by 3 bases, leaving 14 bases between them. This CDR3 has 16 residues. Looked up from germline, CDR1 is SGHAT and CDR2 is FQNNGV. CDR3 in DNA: TGTGCCAGCAGCTTAACCGGGACTGCATTCAATCAGCCCCAGCATTTT. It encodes CASSLTGTAFNQPQHF.

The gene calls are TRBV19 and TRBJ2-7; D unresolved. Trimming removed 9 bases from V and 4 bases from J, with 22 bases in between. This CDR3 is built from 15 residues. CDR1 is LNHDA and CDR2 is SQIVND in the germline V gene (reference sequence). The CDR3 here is CASLVSPLRSYEQYF. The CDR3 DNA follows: TGTGCCAGCTTGGTATCACCCCTCCGGTCGTACGAGCAGTACTTC.